This T cell receptor (beta chain) comes out of a study of CD8 T cells in Susac syndrome. With random hexamers, 0.5 to 1 ug RNA was reverse transcribed. TCRdb ran MiXCR on the immunoSEQ multiplex PCR reads and lists one entry per CDR3 protein. The sample lists under 55,000 distinct CDR3 sequences, 93% occurring once. Germline CDR1 MNHNS, CDR2 SASEGT. V dropped 2 bases and J dropped 0; count of bases not matched to a gene: 10. The CDR3 contains 18 residues. Sequencing was performed on CD8+ T cells from PBMCs. V is TRBV6-1 and J is TRBJ1-2; TRBD1 matches at 9 bases. This receptor was taken from a human donor with multiple sclerosis. CDR3 bases: TGTGCCAGCAGTGAAATGGGACAGGGAAGAGCGGCTAACTATGGCTACACCTTC. It yields the protein CASSEMGQGRAANYGYTF.